Below are 23 T cell receptor beta chains sequenced from a single sample in a study of shared clonotypes between healthy human individuals. The method was immunoSEQ multiplex PCR; TCRdb's version includes in-frame clones alone and lacks a portion of them. The repertoire holds roughly 2 million clones, with 85% to 95% as singletons. Material: naive CD4+ T cells sorted from blood. The subset was: CD45RA+ positively selected. The receptors stem from a man between 18 and 35 years old in good health.

The V and J genes are TRBV6-1 and TRBJ2-7, with 10 positions matching TRBD2. The CDR3 is made up of 15 amino acids. The V segment lost 5 bases and the J segment 3 bases; nucleotides outside the gene matches: 7. Germline assignment: CDR1 MNHNS and CDR2 SASEGT. The CDR3, as DNA: TGTGCCAGCAGTACGATACTAGCGGGAAACTACGAGCAGTACTTC. Protein product: CASSTILAGNYEQYF.

With regard to this clone: This sample includes further DNA sequences coding for the same CDR3. V gene TRBV28 combines with J gene TRBJ1-4; D uncertain. CDR1 is MDHEN and CDR2 is SYDVKM in the germline V gene. This CDR3 comprises 11 residues. V was trimmed by 6 bases and J by 11 bases, leaving 10 bases between them. The CDR3 here is CASSLREKLFF. CDR3 nucleotide sequence: TGTGCCAGCAGCCTAAGGGAGAAACTGTTTTTT. The whole variable domain, filled in from reference TRBV28 and TRBJ1-4, reads DVKVTQSSRYLVKRTGEKVFLECVQDMDHENMFWYRQDPGLGLRLIYFSYDVKMKEKGDIPEGYSVSREKKERFSLILESASTNQTSMYLCASSLREKLFFGSGTQLSVL.

This chain uses TRBV27 with TRBJ2-3; 9 bases match TRBD2. CDR1 is MNHEY, CDR2 SMNVEV, per germline (reference sequence). This CDR3 spans 16 amino acids. V shed 3 bases, J shed 2 bases, and the junction held 6 bases outside the gene matches. CDR3 residues: CASSFRLAVNTDTQYF. The CDR3, as DNA: TGTGCCAGCAGTTTCAGACTAGCGGTGAACACAGATACGCAGTATTTT.

This clone was detected only once. The rearrangement joins TRBV29-1 to TRBJ1-1, with TRBD1 matching over 7 bases. The CDR3 has 14 residues. Germline V CDR1 and CDR2: SQVTM, ANQGSEA. V shed 4 bases and J 5 bases; nucleotides not matched to a gene: 10. The CDR3 coding sequence is TGCAGCGTTGCGATCACAGGGGCGGGGACTGAAGCTTTCTTT. Its protein is CSVAITGAGTEAFF.

The chain has TRBV7-9 and TRBJ1-3; D may be TRBD1 (6 bases). The CDR3 sequence is 15 residues long. Germline CDR1 and CDR2: SEHNR and FQNEAQ (reference sequence). Trimming cost V 5 bases and J 0 bases, with 11 bases left between them. CDR3 residues: CASSPQGLSGNTIYF. The CDR3, as DNA: TGTGCCAGCAGCCCACAGGGCCTCTCTGGAAACACCATATATTTT.

The chain's CDR3 is CASSLQGAPGYEQYF. DNA for the CDR3: TGTGCCAGCAGCTTGCAGGGGGCTCCGGGCTACGAGCAGTACTTC. This chain links TRBV7-2 with TRBJ2-7; 8 bases match TRBD1. V lost 3 bases to trimming and J lost 3 bases; unmatched junction nucleotides: 7. The CDR3 has 15 amino acids. The germline V gene encodes CDR1 SGHTA and CDR2 FQGNSA.

The chain has TRBV6-5 and TRBJ2-7; D perhaps matches TRBD2 (5 bases). The CDR3 has 15 residues. V dropped 2 bases and J dropped 2 bases, with 13 bases sitting between them. CDR1 is MNHEY, CDR2 SVGAGI, per germline. This chain's CDR3 is CASSYRSATTYEQYF. The CDR3 bases are TGTGCCAGCAGTTACCGTAGCGCGACGACCTACGAGCAGTACTTC.

The chain is built from TRBV15 and TRBJ2-2; TRBD1 is a possible D gene (5 bases). CDR1 is LNHNV, CDR2 YYDKDF, per germline (reference sequence). Deletions cut 4 bases from V and 0 bases from J, with 6 bases between. This CDR3 is built from 14 residues. The CDR3 coding sequence is TGTGCCACCAGCAAGGGGTCGAACACCGGGGAGCTGTTTTTT. Translating it yields CATSKGSNTGELFF.

This chain joins TRBV10-3 and TRBJ2-7; D gene unclear. Germline CDR1 reads ENHRY; CDR2 reads SYGVKD. Trimming stripped 5 bases from V and 2 bases from J, with 7 bases between. The CDR3 length is 12 residues. CDR3 in amino acids: CAISWAPYEQYF. As DNA, the CDR3 is TGTGCCATCAGTTGGGCGCCCTACGAGCAGTACTTC.

The chain couples TRBV13 to TRBJ1-1, with 7 positions matching TRBD1. V shed 5 bases and J 4 bases; nucleotides not matched to a gene: 7. CDR1 PRHDT and CDR2 FYEKMQ come from the germline V gene (reference sequence). This CDR3 has 14 amino acids. The CDR3, as DNA: TGTGCCAGCAGCCTCGGACAGGCGGGCACTGAAGCTTTCTTT. Its protein product is CASSLGQAGTEAFF.

The gene calls are TRBV7-6 and TRBJ1-1; no clear D. Per germline, CDR1 SGHVS and CDR2 FNYEAQ. The CDR3 loop spans 13 amino acids. V gave up 5 bases and J gave up 8 bases, with 15 bases separating them. Here the CDR3 reads CASSLHSEQEAFF. As DNA, the CDR3 is TGTGCCAGCAGCCTGCACAGTGAACAGGAAGCTTTCTTT.

Turning to this clone: This sample also contains other DNA sequences that code for the same CDR3. The J gene is TRBJ1-4, the V gene TRBV28; D not resolved. Germline values: CDR1 MDHEN, CDR2 SYDVKM. The CDR3 covers 13 residues. V lost 1 base and J 7 bases, leaving 7 bases between the germline ends. Written as DNA, the CDR3 is TGTGCCAGCAGTTTATTACAAGGTGAAAAACTGTTTTTT. It is translated as CASSLLQGEKLFF. Based on the CDR3 plus reference TRBV28 and TRBJ1-4, the full variable domain is DVKVTQSSRYLVKRTGEKVFLECVQDMDHENMFWYRQDPGLGLRLIYFSYDVKMKEKGDIPEGYSVSREKKERFSLILESASTNQTSMYLCASSLLQGEKLFFGSGTQLSVL.

The CDR3 spells CAWSVQGRANYGYTF. The CDR3 bases are TGTGCCTGGAGCGTCCAGGGGCGAGCTAACTATGGCTACACCTTC. This chain links TRBV30 with TRBJ1-2, with D possibly being TRBD1 (6 bases). The CDR3 contains 15 residues. Germline V gene lookup returns CDR1 GTSNPN and CDR2 SVGIG (reference sequence). V was cut by 3 bases and J by 0 bases, with 14 bases left in between. Full variable domain (remainder filled in from reference TRBV30 and TRBJ1-2): SQTIHQWPATLVQPVGSPLSLECTVEGTSNPNLYWYRQAAGRGLQLLFYSVGIGQISSEVPQNLSASRPQDRQFILSSKKLLLSDSGFYLCAWSVQGRANYGYTFGSGTRLTVV.

The V gene is TRBV5-1, the J gene TRBJ2-5; a weak D match, TRBD1 (5 bases). The CDR3 spans 14 residues. Germline V lookup: CDR1 SGHRS, CDR2 YFSETQ. The V gene lost 2 bases and the J gene lost 2 bases, with 10 bases spanning the gap. The CDR3 here is CASSFTGIQETQYF. The CDR3 DNA reads as TGCGCCAGCAGCTTCACAGGTATACAAGAGACCCAGTACTTC.

The chain combines TRBV7-3 with TRBJ2-2, with 7 nucleotides matching TRBD2. Germline values: CDR1 SGHTA, CDR2 FQGTGA. CDR3 length: 14 residues. The V gene end was trimmed by 3 bases and the J gene end by 6 bases; junction bases not matched to a gene: 4. The CDR3 loop reads CASSLGREAGELFF. In DNA, the CDR3 is TGTGCCAGCAGCTTGGGGAGGGAAGCCGGGGAGCTGTTTTTT.

The V and J genes are TRBV7-2 and TRBJ2-3, with D perhaps TRBD2 (6 bases). The germline V gene encodes CDR1 SGHTA and CDR2 FQGNSA. The CDR3 sequence is 16 residues long. Trimming cost V 11 bases and J 6 bases, with 27 bases left between them. The CDR3 here is CAWRAWSFRDSDTQYF. CDR3 nucleotides: TGTGCCTGGCGCGCTTGGAGCTTTAGGGACTCGGATACGCAGTATTTT.

The genes are TRBV7-2 and TRBJ1-5; no firm D call. Trimming stripped 3 bases from V and 7 bases from J, with 13 bases between. The CDR3 has 14 residues. Germline values: CDR1 SGHTA, CDR2 FQGNSA. CDR3 loop: CASSFRHGGQPQHF. CDR3 nucleotide sequence: TGTGCCAGCAGCTTTCGGCACGGCGGGCAGCCCCAGCATTTT.

This clone was observed a few times. The identical CDR3 is also encoded by other nucleotide sequences in the sample. The chain uses TRBV28 and TRBJ1-5; 9 bases line up with TRBD1. Germline assignment: CDR1 MDHEN and CDR2 SYDVKM. The junction had 6 bases not matched to a gene; V was cut back by 6 bases and J by 3 bases. The CDR3 totals 15 residues. CDR3 sequence (DNA): TGTGCCAGCAGACCCACAGGGGGCACCAATCAGCCCCAGCATTTT. It is translated as CASRPTGGTNQPQHF.

The chain recombines TRBV5-1 with TRBJ2-1; D remains ambiguous. This CDR3 has 12 residues. From germline, CDR1 is SGHRS and CDR2 YFSETQ. Trimming removed 4 bases at V and 6 bases at J, with 8 bases between. The CDR3 spells CASSIQVNEQFF. For the CDR3, the DNA is TGCGCCAGCAGCATCCAGGTCAATGAGCAGTTCTTC.

This chain links TRBV13 with TRBJ2-7; no clear D gene. This CDR3 is 11 amino acids long. From germline, CDR1 is PRHDT and CDR2 FYEKMQ (reference sequence). V lost 5 bases to trimming and J lost 2 bases, with 4 bases between them. The DNA for the CDR3 is TGTGCCAGCAGCGGGGCCTACGAGCAGTACTTC. It encodes CASSGAYEQYF.

The chain links TRBV6-5 to TRBJ2-7, with 12 bases matching TRBD2. The trim removed 6 bases at V and 0 bases at J, leaving 3 bases unmatched. The length of the CDR3 is 15 residues. Germline assignment: CDR1 MNHEY and CDR2 SVGAGI. The CDR3 loop reads CASRPLAGGSYEQYF. The CDR3 DNA is TGTGCCAGCAGACCACTAGCGGGAGGCTCCTACGAGCAGTACTTC.

The J gene is TRBJ1-2, the V gene TRBV25-1; weak D call: TRBD1 (6 bases). V was clipped by 2 bases and J by 5 bases, with 12 bases between them. The CDR3 totals 14 residues. In germline, CDR1 is MGHDK, CDR2 SYGVNS. CDR3 in DNA: TGTGCCAGCAGTGAAGGTGGCAGGGGATATGGCTACACCTTC. Translation gives CASSEGGRGYGYTF.

The rearrangement joins TRBV4-1 to TRBJ2-3; 7 nucleotides match TRBD1. This CDR3 has 15 residues. CDR1 and CDR2 (germline): MGHRA, YSYEKL. The trim removed 4 bases at V and 3 bases at J, leaving 7 bases unmatched. The CDR3 sequence is CASSPRQGMTDTQYF. The CDR3 bases are TGCGCCAGCAGCCCCCGACAGGGTATGACAGATACGCAGTATTTT.